The T cell receptor (beta chain) under discussion was sequenced for a study of shared clonotypes between healthy human individuals. Original processing methods: ImmunoSEQ gave junction-only sequences without quality scores, so filtering differed. Profiled with immunoSEQ multiplex PCR; TCRdb holds only in-frame clones, not every one. V and J calls and clone size come straight from that table; D and trimming were deduced from the DNA. The data contain approximately 700,000 clones, more than 70% of them singletons. Only a few counts were recorded for this clone. The clonotype comes from a young woman in good health. Sequences were obtained from memory CD4+ T cells sorted from blood. The subset denotes: CD45RA-negative fraction.

The CDR3 reads CASSKPRGNQPQHF. As DNA, the CDR3 is TGTGCCAGTAGTAAACCGAGGGGAAATCAGCCCCAGCATTTT. This chain uses TRBV19 with TRBJ1-5; tentative D call: TRBD1 (5 bases). Trimming took off 4 bases at V and 4 bases at J, with 11 bases between the two ends. Germline CDR1 reads LNHDA; CDR2 reads SQIVND (reference sequence). CDR3 size: 14 residues. The variable domain in full, completed from reference TRBV19 and TRBJ1-5, reads DGGITQSPKYLFRKEGQNVTLSCEQNLNHDAMYWYRQDPGQGLRLIYYSQIVNDFQKGDIAEGYSVSREKKESFPLTVTSAQKNPTAFYLCASSKPRGNQPQHFGDGTRLSIL.